This T cell receptor (beta chain) was identified in a study of T cells after yellow fever vaccination. Across the whole study: Fractions containing few cells were prepared with SMART-Seq v4 Ultra Low Input.

Study findings and constraints: Once the booster was given, most primary-vaccination clones reappeared, at about 97% for CD4 and 85% to 90% for CD8.

From the 5' RACE reads, TCRdb called clonotypes with MiXCR, one entry per CDR3 protein. This repertoire shows about 130,000 distinct CDR3 sequences, 7.4% found once; its top ten account for 2% to 3%. This clonotype was counted many times. Antigen: not known. Trimming shortened V by 0 bases and J by 0 bases, and 15 bases separated the two germline ends. Germline CDR1 reads DFQATT; CDR2 reads SNEGSKA (reference sequence). The CDR3 contains 17 residues. This specimen was CD4+ T cells sorted from PBMCs, taken more than 8 days after the first yellow fever vaccination. This sequence joins TRBV20-1 and TRBJ2-1, with D possibly TRBD2 on 6 matching bases. The receptor was derived from a man aged 18-30 years who received the YFV17D yellow fever vaccine. The CDR3 coding sequence is TGCAGTGCTAGAGATTTCAATAGCGGCTCCTCCTACAATGAGCAGTTCTTC. Its translation is CSARDFNSGSSYNEQFF.